The 11 T cell receptor beta chains listed next were all sequenced from one sample in a study of blood T cell repertoires in COVID-19. Using immunoSEQ multiplex PCR, the repertoire was profiled, and TCRdb retains in-frame clones only, with some absent. The table shows 180,000 or so clones, with over 70% occurring only once. Source material: PBMCs or T cells enriched from blood (not recorded which). These TCRs come from a woman aged 60-70 years who had recovered from COVID-19.

This chain joins TRBV9 and TRBJ2-7; 7 bases fit TRBD2. The germline V gene has CDR1 SGDLS and CDR2 YYNGEE. This CDR3 has 15 residues. The trim removed 4 bases at V and 0 bases at J, leaving 7 bases unmatched. CDR3 sequence reads: CASSPLAESSYEQYF. The CDR3 nucleotides read TGTGCCAGCAGCCCGCTAGCGGAGAGCTCCTACGAGCAGTACTTC.

The chain is built from TRBV12-3 or TRBV12-4 and TRBJ1-2; TRBD1 agrees at 8 bases. V lost 5 bases, J lost 7 bases, and 0 bases stayed unmatched. This CDR3 spans 11 amino acids. The CDR3 DNA reads TGTGCCAGCAGTGACAGGGGTGGCTACACCTTC. Translation gives CASSDRGGYTF.

The V call is TRBV10-3, the J call TRBJ1-1; tentatively, D is TRBD1 (5 bases). The CDR3 is 15 amino acids. Trimming pared 0 bases from V and 0 bases from J, leaving 8 bases between. The germline V gene encodes CDR1 ENHRY and CDR2 SYGVKD. CDR3 sequence reads: CAISESKTVNTEAFF. CDR3 bases: TGTGCCATCAGTGAGTCTAAGACAGTGAACACTGAAGCTTTCTTT.

This chain joins TRBV9 and TRBJ1-3, with 7 nucleotides matching TRBD1. The CDR3 has 15 amino acids. Trimming removed 3 bases from V and 0 bases from J; junction bases left unmatched: 3. Germline CDR1 reads SGDLS; CDR2 reads YYNGEE. CDR3 DNA sequence: TGTGCCAGCAGCGGGGACAGTTTCTCTGGAAACACCATATATTTT. It is translated as CASSGDSFSGNTIYF.

DNA for the CDR3: TGTGCCAGCAGGACAGGGGGGGCCACTGAAGCTTTCTTT. Its translation is CASRTGGATEAFF. The chain employs TRBV4-2 and TRBJ1-1; 9 positions agree with TRBD1. CDR3 length: 13 amino acids. V trimming: 6 bases; J trimming: 4 bases; junction bases outside the gene matches: 3. Germline V gene lookup returns CDR1 LGHNA and CDR2 YNFKEQ.

The rearrangement joins TRBV6-5 to TRBJ2-3; 7 bases fit TRBD1. The germline CDR1 and CDR2 sequences are MNHEY and SVGAGI. This CDR3 region has 14 residues. The ends lost 8 bases at V and 2 bases at J; junction bases unmatched: 7. CDR3 residues: CASGPGQITDTQYF. The CDR3 coding sequence is TGTGCCAGCGGCCCGGGACAGATCACAGATACGCAGTATTTT.

V gene TRBV21-1 combines with J gene TRBJ1-1; TRBD1 was called by the table and not checked on the DNA. TRBV21-1 is designated a pseudogene. The CDR3 runs 16 residues. CDR3 nucleotides: TGTGCCAGCAGCAAAGCCCTCAGGGTCCTGAACACTGAAGCTTTCTTT. Protein product: CASSKALRVLNTEAFF.

The chain employs TRBV4-2 and TRBJ2-2; the match to TRBD2 covers 9 bases. The CDR3 extends over 16 amino acids. The V and J ends lost 3 bases and 5 bases, in that order; junction bases with no gene match: 7. Germline V CDR1 and CDR2: LGHNA, YNFKEQ. The CDR3 region is CASSQQAGGTTGELFF. Here the CDR3 DNA reads TGTGCCAGCAGCCAGCAAGCGGGGGGCACTACCGGGGAGCTGTTTTTT.

This clone was observed a few times. The V call is TRBV7-8, the J call TRBJ2-7; 16 bases match TRBD2. With V trimmed by 5 bases and J by 7 bases, 5 bases remained unmatched. This CDR3 has 15 residues. CDR1 is SGHVS and CDR2 is FQNEAQ in the germline V gene. This CDR3 reads CASSGTSGRAWEQYF. In DNA form, the CDR3 reads TGTGCCAGCAGCGGGACTAGCGGGAGGGCCTGGGAGCAGTACTTC. The whole variable domain, remainder taken from reference TRBV7-8 and TRBJ2-7, is GAGVSQSPRYKVAKRGQDVALRCDPISGHVSLFWYQQALGQGPEFLTYFQNEAQLDKSGLPSDRFFAERPEGSVSTLKIQRTQQEDSAVYLCASSGTSGRAWEQYFGPGTRLTVT.

V gene TRBV11-2 combines with J gene TRBJ2-2; 9 nucleotides agree with TRBD2. Per germline, CDR1 SGHAT and CDR2 FQNNGV. CDR3 size: 15 residues. V dropped 6 bases and J dropped 5; count of bases not matched to a gene: 7. The CDR3 coding sequence is TGTGCCAGCAGGGCAGGGCTAGCGGGAACCGGGGAGCTGTTTTTT. Amino acids: CASRAGLAGTGELFF.

In its sample, this clone was seen a few times. The rearrangement uses TRBV5-4 and TRBJ2-7; tentative D call: TRBD2 (5 bases). Germline V gene lookup returns CDR1 SGHNT and CDR2 YYREEE (reference sequence). The CDR3 loop spans 15 amino acids. V dropped 2 bases and J dropped 4 bases, with 16 bases sitting between them. In DNA, the CDR3 is TGTGCCAGCAGCTTCGTCGGGGAGAGGGCTTACGAGCAGTACTTC. Its translation: CASSFVGERAYEQYF.